These 18 T cell receptor beta chains were sequenced from one sample in a study of T cell responses to AZD1222 COVID-19 vaccine. Method: immunoSEQ multiplex PCR; TCRdb's copy keeps in-frame clones and lacks some. The data show over 100,000 clones, around 89% seen once. Sample: peripheral blood, taken on day 0 of AZD1222 vaccination. These receptors were obtained from an adult in good health.

The sample holds one count of this clone. This chain links TRBV28 with TRBJ2-7; a weak D match, TRBD1 (6 bases). CDR1 is MDHEN and CDR2 is SYDVKM in the germline V gene. The germline V and J ends were trimmed by 2 bases and 4 bases, with 9 bases remaining between them. The CDR3 totals 13 residues. The CDR3 reads CASSLGQSYEQYF. CDR3 nucleotide sequence: TGTGCCAGCAGTTTAGGACAGAGTTACGAGCAGTACTTC.

This clone was counted only a few times. The chain joins TRBV27 to TRBJ2-2, with 9 bases lining up with TRBD2. CDR3 length equals 17 residues. After removal of 6 bases from V and 1 base from J, the junction contained 9 bases not matched to a gene. Per germline, CDR1 MNHEY and CDR2 SMNVEV (reference sequence). CDR3 residues: CASSALLAGMNTGELFF. CDR3 DNA: TGTGCCAGCAGCGCCCTCCTAGCGGGGATGAACACCGGGGAGCTGTTTTTT.

This chain joins TRBV19 and TRBJ1-6; no clear D. V was cut by 4 bases and J by 7 bases, with 8 bases left in between. From germline, CDR1 is LNHDA and CDR2 SQIVND (reference sequence). This CDR3 contains 13 residues. The CDR3 is CASSRGKNSPLHF. CDR3 DNA: TGTGCCAGTAGTAGGGGTAAGAATTCACCCCTCCACTTT. The entire variable domain, with the rest obtained from reference TRBV19 and TRBJ1-6, is as follows: DGGITQSPKYLFRKEGQNVTLSCEQNLNHDAMYWYRQDPGQGLRLIYYSQIVNDFQKGDIAEGYSVSREKKESFPLTVTSAQKNPTAFYLCASSRGKNSPLHFGNGTRLTVT.

V usage is TRBV2 and J usage is TRBJ2-6; D may match TRBD1 or TRBD2 (6 bases each). Trimming stripped 4 bases from V and 2 bases from J, with 12 bases between. The V gene's germline CDR1 is SNHLY and CDR2 FYNNEI. The CDR3 consists of 16 residues. The CDR3 protein is CASSVRGLAGANVLTF. The CDR3 coding sequence is TGTGCCAGCAGTGTCCGGGGGCTGGCTGGGGCCAACGTCCTGACTTTC.

The chain carries TRBV2 and TRBJ2-5, with 8 nucleotides matching TRBD2. CDR1 is SNHLY, CDR2 FYNNEI, per germline. With 6 bases clipped from V and 5 bases from J, the junction kept 11 bases outside the gene matches. The CDR3 length is 15 residues. The CDR3 reads CASSRGRGARETQYF. The CDR3 DNA reads as TGTGCCAGCAGCCGAGGGCGGGGGGCGAGGGAGACCCAGTACTTC.

The genes are TRBV6-5 and TRBJ1-1, with D uncertain. V was trimmed by 5 bases and J by 8 bases, leaving 9 bases between them. Germline CDR1 is MNHEY and CDR2 is SVGAGI. The CDR3 covers 11 residues. CDR3 region: CASSPLWEAFF. CDR3 nucleotide sequence: TGTGCCAGCAGTCCCCTGTGGGAAGCTTTCTTT.

The chain recombines TRBV19 with TRBJ2-7; D perhaps matches TRBD1 (5 bases). CDR3 length: 14 amino acids. From germline, CDR1 is LNHDA and CDR2 SQIVND (reference sequence). With 5 bases removed from V and 3 bases from J, the gap between germline ends came to 14 bases. CDR3 nucleotide sequence: TGTGCCAGTAGTTCGACAGTCCAGAGCTACGAGCAGTACTTC. As protein: CASSSTVQSYEQYF.

There are a few counts of this clone. This chain connects TRBV2 to TRBJ1-2; 10 nucleotides agree with TRBD1. Germline V gives CDR1 SNHLY, CDR2 FYNNEI. V lost 4 bases, J lost 3 bases, and 14 bases stayed unmatched. The CDR3 extends over 18 amino acids. In DNA form, the CDR3 reads TGTGCCAGCAGTGGTTATGACAGGGGGCCCCGACACGACTATGGCTACACCTTC. This sequence encodes CASSGYDRGPRHDYGYTF. The full variable domain, rest sourced from reference TRBV2 and TRBJ1-2, is EPEVTQTPSHQVTQMGQEVILRCVPISNHLYFYWYRQILGQKVEFLVSFYNNEISEKSEIFDDQFSVERPDGSNFTLKIRSTKLEDSAMYFCASSGYDRGPRHDYGYTFGSGTRLTVV.

The chain employs TRBV4-3 and TRBJ1-1; unclear D gene. The germline V gene has CDR1 LGHNA and CDR2 YSLEER. Trimming cost V 3 bases and J 2 bases, with 7 bases left between them. This CDR3 comprises 13 residues. The chain's CDR3 is CASSHKYNTEAFF. As DNA, the CDR3 is TGCGCCAGCAGCCACAAGTACAACACTGAAGCTTTCTTT.

This clone was seen once. The J gene is TRBJ1-6, the V gene TRBV28; 7 nucleotides agree with TRBD1. The CDR3 is made up of 18 amino acids. The germline V gene has CDR1 MDHEN and CDR2 SYDVKM. Trimming took 7 bases from V and 8 from J; bases not matched to a gene: 20. As DNA, the CDR3 is TGTGCCAGCAACACTTACGTACGACAGGGAATAGTCGATTCACCCCTCCACTTT. Its protein is CASNTYVRQGIVDSPLHF.

The chain is built from TRBV7-9 and TRBJ1-6; TRBD1 matches 8 bases. This CDR3 comprises 12 residues. Germline V gene lookup returns CDR1 SEHNR and CDR2 FQNEAQ (reference sequence). With 10 bases clipped from V and 8 bases from J, the junction kept 4 bases outside the gene matches. CDR3 bases: TGTGCCATGGCACAGGGGGATTCACCCCTCCACTTT. It encodes CAMAQGDSPLHF.

This chain uses TRBV3-1 (or the pseudogene TRBV3-2) with TRBJ2-1; D remains ambiguous. CDR1 and CDR2 (germline): LGHDT, YNNKEL (reference sequence). The ends were cut back, 1 base at V and 4 bases at J, with 5 bases in the middle. The CDR3 consists of 13 residues. The CDR3 region has the DNA TGTGCCAGCAGCCAAGGAACGTACAATGAGCAGTTCTTC. Protein: CASSQGTYNEQFF.

J is TRBJ1-5 and V is TRBV7-8; D might be TRBD1 (5 bases). Trimming cost V 11 bases and J 3 bases, with 11 bases left between them. The germline V gene encodes CDR1 SGHVS and CDR2 FQNEAQ. The CDR3 has 12 amino acids. The CDR3 reads CAGGISNQPQHF. The CDR3 nucleotides read TGTGCCGGGGGGATCTCCAATCAGCCCCAGCATTTT.

The V call is TRBV7-2, the J call TRBJ2-7; D possibly corresponds to TRBD1 (5 bases). This CDR3 is built from 14 residues. Germline CDR1 reads SGHTA; CDR2 reads FQGNSA. V lost 4 bases and J 4 bases, leaving 14 bases between the germline ends. CDR3 residues: CASSSPRQMYEQYF. Here the CDR3 DNA reads TGTGCCAGCAGCTCGCCCCGACAGATGTACGAGCAGTACTTC.

This rearrangement joins TRBV24-1 to TRBJ1-2, with D possibly TRBD1 on 6 matching bases. In germline, CDR1 is KGHDR, CDR2 SFDVKD. V lost 5 bases and J 3 bases, leaving 12 bases between the germline ends. The CDR3 is 14 residues long. CDR3 coding DNA: TGTGCCACCAGTGCTGGGGGGGCTTACTATGGCTACACCTTC. This codes for CATSAGGAYYGYTF.

The rearrangement uses TRBV28 and TRBJ1-3; D unresolved. Deletions cut 5 bases from V and 1 base from J, with 12 bases between. Looked up from germline, CDR1 is MDHEN and CDR2 is SYDVKM. The CDR3 is 15 residues long. The CDR3 sequence: CASSNRFLSGNTIYF. CDR3 coding DNA: TGTGCCAGCAGTAATAGATTTTTATCTGGAAACACCATATATTTT.

The chain joins TRBV7-6 to TRBJ2-3; perhaps D is TRBD1 or TRBD2 (6 bases each). The V and J ends lost 5 bases and 6 bases respectively, with 18 bases between them. CDR3 length equals 15 residues. Per the germline V gene, CDR1 is SGHVS and CDR2 is FNYEAQ. The CDR3: CASSPRGRGRDTQYF. CDR3 coding DNA: TGTGCCAGCAGCCCTCGGGGTAGGGGGAGGGATACGCAGTATTTT. The whole variable domain, remainder taken from reference TRBV7-6 and TRBJ2-3, is GAGVSQSPRYKVTKRGQDVALRCDPISGHVSLYWYRQALGQGPEFLTYFNYEAQQDKSGLPNDRFSAERPEGSISTLTIQRTEQRDSAMYRCASSPRGRGRDTQYFGPGTRLTVL.

This clone was recorded once. V gene TRBV4-3 combines with J gene TRBJ1-2; no reliable D call. Germline lookup yields CDR1 LGHNA and CDR2 YSLEER. The germline V and J ends were trimmed by 1 base and 7 bases, with 10 bases remaining between them. This CDR3 comprises 13 residues. The CDR3: CASSQVQGIGYTF. For the CDR3, the DNA is TGCGCCAGCAGCCAAGTTCAAGGAATTGGCTACACCTTC.